Following are 10 T cell receptor beta chains from one sample sequenced in a study of blood T cell repertoires in COVID-19. The protocol was immunoSEQ multiplex PCR, while the TCRdb copy is restricted to in-frame clones and leaves out a portion. This table holds 100,000 to 150,000 clones, about 83% found once. The source material was peripheral blood. The receptors come from a man aged 55 to 69 with acute or convalescent COVID-19.

The gene calls are TRBV19 and TRBJ2-7; D gene unclear. The CDR3 contains 13 residues. V lost 1 base to trimming and J lost 6 bases, with 10 bases between them. CDR1 and CDR2 (germline): LNHDA, SQIVND (reference sequence). The CDR3: CASSIGHVAEQYF. The DNA of the CDR3 is TGTGCCAGTAGTATAGGCCACGTAGCCGAGCAGTACTTC. The full variable domain, rest sourced from reference TRBV19 and TRBJ2-7, is DGGITQSPKYLFRKEGQNVTLSCEQNLNHDAMYWYRQDPGQGLRLIYYSQIVNDFQKGDIAEGYSVSREKKESFPLTVTSAQKNPTAFYLCASSIGHVAEQYFGPGTRLTVT.

The chain couples TRBV9 to TRBJ2-2; TRBD1 matches 10 bases. Germline V lookup: CDR1 SGDLS, CDR2 YYNGEE. The V and J ends lost 3 bases and 4 bases, in that order; junction bases with no gene match: 9. The CDR3 covers 17 residues. CDR3 loop: CASSGGSGQGFTGELFF. The DNA for the CDR3 is TGTGCCAGCAGCGGAGGATCGGGACAGGGGTTCACCGGGGAGCTGTTTTTT.

The chain carries TRBV5-6 and TRBJ2-7; 7 bases match TRBD1. CDR1 and CDR2 (germline): SGHDT, YYEEEE. V was clipped by 0 bases and J by 9 bases; unmatched bases: 15. The CDR3 has 16 residues. In DNA form, the CDR3 reads TGTGCCAGCAGCTTGGGTCCGGGACAGCTGATACGAGGGCAGTACTTC. It encodes CASSLGPGQLIRGQYF.

The rearrangement joins TRBV10-3 to TRBJ1-4; D is possibly TRBD1 (5 bases). With 10 bases removed from V and 3 bases from J, the gap between germline ends came to 12 bases. Germline-derived CDR1 and CDR2 are ENHRY and SYGVKD. This CDR3 is 13 amino acids long. The CDR3 region has the DNA TGTGCCACCCAGGGCAACCCTAATGAAAAACTGTTTTTT. Its protein product is CATQGNPNEKLFF.

The CDR3 bases are TGTGCCAGCTCACCACTTCCCCTGCCGGGAGCCTCGGGTCAGCCCCAGCATTTT. Amino acid sequence: CASSPLPLPGASGQPQHF. The gene calls are TRBV18 and TRBJ1-5, with D hard to call. With 1 base removed from V and 6 bases from J, the gap between germline ends came to 22 bases. This CDR3 comprises 18 residues. From germline, CDR1 is KGHSH and CDR2 LQKENI.

The V call is TRBV5-1, the J call TRBJ1-2; 7 nucleotides match TRBD1. V was pared by 0 bases and J by 3 bases, with 2 bases of the junction left unmatched. In germline, CDR1 is SGHRS, CDR2 YFSETQ. The CDR3 has 14 residues. The chain's CDR3 is CASSLAGTDYGYTF. DNA for the CDR3: TGCGCCAGCAGCTTGGCCGGGACAGACTATGGCTACACCTTC. Supplemented by reference TRBV5-1 and TRBJ1-2, the full variable domain reads KAGVTQTPRYLIKTRGQQVTLSCSPISGHRSVSWYQQTPGQGLQFLFEYFSETQRNKGNFPGRFSGRQFSNSRSEMNVSTLELGDSALYLCASSLAGTDYGYTFGSGTRLTVV.

The rearrangement joins TRBV28 to TRBJ1-6; no clear D gene. CDR3 length equals 16 residues. With 2 bases removed from V and 2 bases from J, the gap between germline ends came to 10 bases. Per the germline V gene, CDR1 is MDHEN and CDR2 is SYDVKM. CDR3 residues: CASSLPRLPYNSPLHF. DNA for the CDR3: TGTGCCAGCAGTTTACCCAGGCTCCCCTATAATTCACCCCTCCACTTT.

The V gene is TRBV7-2, the J gene TRBJ1-1; D gene ambiguous. V lost 1 base and J lost 7, with 7 bases in between. Germline CDR1 reads SGHTA; CDR2 reads FQGNSA. The CDR3 extends over 12 amino acids. The CDR3 region is CASSLGTREAFF. CDR3 bases: TGTGCCAGCAGCTTAGGTACGCGTGAAGCTTTCTTT. The whole variable domain, remainder taken from reference TRBV7-2 and TRBJ1-1, is GAGVSQSPSNKVTEKGKDVELRCDPISGHTALYWYRQSLGQGLEFLIYFQGNSAPDKSGLPSDRFSAERTGGSVSTLTIQRTQQEDSAVYLCASSLGTREAFFGQGTRLTVV.

The chain joins TRBV19 to TRBJ2-7, with 12 bases that match TRBD2. The CDR3 extends over 15 amino acids. J gave up 1 base and V 6 bases, and 4 bases lay outside the gene matches. Germline CDR1 is LNHDA and CDR2 is SQIVND (reference sequence). The CDR3 here is CASSPSGRGSYEQYF. CDR3 sequence (DNA): TGTGCCAGTAGCCCTAGCGGGAGGGGTTCCTACGAGCAGTACTTC. Drawing the rest from reference TRBV19 and TRBJ2-7, the complete variable domain is DGGITQSPKYLFRKEGQNVTLSCEQNLNHDAMYWYRQDPGQGLRLIYYSQIVNDFQKGDIAEGYSVSREKKESFPLTVTSAQKNPTAFYLCASSPSGRGSYEQYFGPGTRLTVT.

To note about this clone: The sample carries other DNA sequences with the same CDR3. The chain combines TRBV6-5 with TRBJ1-3; 10 bases fit TRBD1. CDR1 is MNHEY and CDR2 is SVGAGI in the germline V gene. The V and J ends lost 6 bases and 2 bases, in that order; junction bases with no gene match: 4. The CDR3 covers 15 residues. CDR3 sequence reads: CASSRTGGPGNTIYF. The CDR3 coding sequence is TGTGCCAGCAGCCGGACAGGGGGTCCTGGAAACACCATATATTTT.